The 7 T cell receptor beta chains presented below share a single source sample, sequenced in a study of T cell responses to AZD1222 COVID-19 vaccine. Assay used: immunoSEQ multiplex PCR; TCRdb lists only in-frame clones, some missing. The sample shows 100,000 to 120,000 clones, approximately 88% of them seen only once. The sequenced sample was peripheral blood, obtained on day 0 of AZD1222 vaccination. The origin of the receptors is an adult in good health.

DNA for the CDR3: TGTGCCAGCAGCTCACAGGGTGGAGAGCAGTTCTTC. Amino acids: CASSSQGGEQFF. The gene calls are TRBV7-9 and TRBJ2-1; possibly TRBD1 for D (6 bases). The CDR3 has 12 residues. The germline gives CDR1 SEHNR, CDR2 FQNEAQ (reference sequence). Trimming cost V 4 bases and J 10 bases, with 11 bases left between them.

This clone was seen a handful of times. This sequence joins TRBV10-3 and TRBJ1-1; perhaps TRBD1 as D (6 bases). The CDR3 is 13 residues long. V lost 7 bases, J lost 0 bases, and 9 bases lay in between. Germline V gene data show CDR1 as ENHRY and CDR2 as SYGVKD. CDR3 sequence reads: CAITDSMNTEAFF. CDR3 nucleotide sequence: TGTGCCATCACGGACAGCATGAACACTGAAGCTTTCTTT.

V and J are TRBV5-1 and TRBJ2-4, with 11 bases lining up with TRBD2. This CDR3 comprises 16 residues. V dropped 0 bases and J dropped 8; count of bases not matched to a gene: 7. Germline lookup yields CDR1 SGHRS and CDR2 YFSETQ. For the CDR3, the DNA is TGCGCCAGCAGCTTGGTAGCGGGGGGGCCCGATGACATTCAGTACTTC. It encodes CASSLVAGGPDDIQYF. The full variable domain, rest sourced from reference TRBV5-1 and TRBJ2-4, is KAGVTQTPRYLIKTRGQQVTLSCSPISGHRSVSWYQQTPGQGLQFLFEYFSETQRNKGNFPGRFSGRQFSNSRSEMNVSTLELGDSALYLCASSLVAGGPDDIQYFGAGTRLSVL.

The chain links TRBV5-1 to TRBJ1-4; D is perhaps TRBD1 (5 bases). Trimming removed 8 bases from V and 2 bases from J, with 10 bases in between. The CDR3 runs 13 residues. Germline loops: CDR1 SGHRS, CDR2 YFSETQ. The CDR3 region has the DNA TGCGCCAGTGGCAGGGATACTAATGAAAAACTGTTTTTT. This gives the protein CASGRDTNEKLFF.

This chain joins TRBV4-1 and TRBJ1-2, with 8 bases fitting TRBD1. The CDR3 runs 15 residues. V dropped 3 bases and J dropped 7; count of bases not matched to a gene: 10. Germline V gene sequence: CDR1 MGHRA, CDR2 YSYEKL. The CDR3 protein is CASSQAIQGVGGYTF. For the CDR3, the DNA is TGCGCCAGCAGCCAGGCGATACAGGGGGTAGGTGGCTACACCTTC.

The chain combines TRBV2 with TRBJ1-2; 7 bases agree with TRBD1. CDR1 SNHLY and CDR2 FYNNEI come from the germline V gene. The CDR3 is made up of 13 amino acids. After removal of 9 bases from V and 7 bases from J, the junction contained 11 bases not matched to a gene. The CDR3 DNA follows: TGTGCCAGTCGTGACAGGGCGAGGAGTGGCTACACCTTC. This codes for CASRDRARSGYTF.

CDR3 loop: CSASLTAAYEQYF. CDR3 in DNA: TGCAGTGCTAGTCTGACTGCTGCCTACGAGCAGTACTTC. This chain connects TRBV20-1 to TRBJ2-7; D remains unclear. V was cut by 3 bases and J by 2 bases, with 11 bases left in between. CDR1 is DFQATT and CDR2 is SNEGSKA in the germline V gene (reference sequence). The CDR3 loop spans 13 amino acids.